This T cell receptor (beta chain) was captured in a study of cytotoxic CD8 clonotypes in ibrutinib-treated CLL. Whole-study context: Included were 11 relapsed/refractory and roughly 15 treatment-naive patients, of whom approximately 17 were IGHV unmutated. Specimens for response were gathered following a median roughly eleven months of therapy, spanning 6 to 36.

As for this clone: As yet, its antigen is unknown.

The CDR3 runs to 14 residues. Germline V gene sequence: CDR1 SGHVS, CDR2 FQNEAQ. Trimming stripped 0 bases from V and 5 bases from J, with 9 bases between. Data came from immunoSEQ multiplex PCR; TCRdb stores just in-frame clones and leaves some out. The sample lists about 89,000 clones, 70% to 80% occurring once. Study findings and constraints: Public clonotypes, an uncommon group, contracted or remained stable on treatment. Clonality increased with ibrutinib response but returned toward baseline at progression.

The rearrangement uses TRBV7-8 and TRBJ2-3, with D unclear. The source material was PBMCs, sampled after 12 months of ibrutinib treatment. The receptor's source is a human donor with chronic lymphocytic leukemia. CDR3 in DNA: TGTGCCAGCAGCTTAGCAGGTAGAGAAGATACGCAGTATTTT. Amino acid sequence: CASSLAGREDTQYF.